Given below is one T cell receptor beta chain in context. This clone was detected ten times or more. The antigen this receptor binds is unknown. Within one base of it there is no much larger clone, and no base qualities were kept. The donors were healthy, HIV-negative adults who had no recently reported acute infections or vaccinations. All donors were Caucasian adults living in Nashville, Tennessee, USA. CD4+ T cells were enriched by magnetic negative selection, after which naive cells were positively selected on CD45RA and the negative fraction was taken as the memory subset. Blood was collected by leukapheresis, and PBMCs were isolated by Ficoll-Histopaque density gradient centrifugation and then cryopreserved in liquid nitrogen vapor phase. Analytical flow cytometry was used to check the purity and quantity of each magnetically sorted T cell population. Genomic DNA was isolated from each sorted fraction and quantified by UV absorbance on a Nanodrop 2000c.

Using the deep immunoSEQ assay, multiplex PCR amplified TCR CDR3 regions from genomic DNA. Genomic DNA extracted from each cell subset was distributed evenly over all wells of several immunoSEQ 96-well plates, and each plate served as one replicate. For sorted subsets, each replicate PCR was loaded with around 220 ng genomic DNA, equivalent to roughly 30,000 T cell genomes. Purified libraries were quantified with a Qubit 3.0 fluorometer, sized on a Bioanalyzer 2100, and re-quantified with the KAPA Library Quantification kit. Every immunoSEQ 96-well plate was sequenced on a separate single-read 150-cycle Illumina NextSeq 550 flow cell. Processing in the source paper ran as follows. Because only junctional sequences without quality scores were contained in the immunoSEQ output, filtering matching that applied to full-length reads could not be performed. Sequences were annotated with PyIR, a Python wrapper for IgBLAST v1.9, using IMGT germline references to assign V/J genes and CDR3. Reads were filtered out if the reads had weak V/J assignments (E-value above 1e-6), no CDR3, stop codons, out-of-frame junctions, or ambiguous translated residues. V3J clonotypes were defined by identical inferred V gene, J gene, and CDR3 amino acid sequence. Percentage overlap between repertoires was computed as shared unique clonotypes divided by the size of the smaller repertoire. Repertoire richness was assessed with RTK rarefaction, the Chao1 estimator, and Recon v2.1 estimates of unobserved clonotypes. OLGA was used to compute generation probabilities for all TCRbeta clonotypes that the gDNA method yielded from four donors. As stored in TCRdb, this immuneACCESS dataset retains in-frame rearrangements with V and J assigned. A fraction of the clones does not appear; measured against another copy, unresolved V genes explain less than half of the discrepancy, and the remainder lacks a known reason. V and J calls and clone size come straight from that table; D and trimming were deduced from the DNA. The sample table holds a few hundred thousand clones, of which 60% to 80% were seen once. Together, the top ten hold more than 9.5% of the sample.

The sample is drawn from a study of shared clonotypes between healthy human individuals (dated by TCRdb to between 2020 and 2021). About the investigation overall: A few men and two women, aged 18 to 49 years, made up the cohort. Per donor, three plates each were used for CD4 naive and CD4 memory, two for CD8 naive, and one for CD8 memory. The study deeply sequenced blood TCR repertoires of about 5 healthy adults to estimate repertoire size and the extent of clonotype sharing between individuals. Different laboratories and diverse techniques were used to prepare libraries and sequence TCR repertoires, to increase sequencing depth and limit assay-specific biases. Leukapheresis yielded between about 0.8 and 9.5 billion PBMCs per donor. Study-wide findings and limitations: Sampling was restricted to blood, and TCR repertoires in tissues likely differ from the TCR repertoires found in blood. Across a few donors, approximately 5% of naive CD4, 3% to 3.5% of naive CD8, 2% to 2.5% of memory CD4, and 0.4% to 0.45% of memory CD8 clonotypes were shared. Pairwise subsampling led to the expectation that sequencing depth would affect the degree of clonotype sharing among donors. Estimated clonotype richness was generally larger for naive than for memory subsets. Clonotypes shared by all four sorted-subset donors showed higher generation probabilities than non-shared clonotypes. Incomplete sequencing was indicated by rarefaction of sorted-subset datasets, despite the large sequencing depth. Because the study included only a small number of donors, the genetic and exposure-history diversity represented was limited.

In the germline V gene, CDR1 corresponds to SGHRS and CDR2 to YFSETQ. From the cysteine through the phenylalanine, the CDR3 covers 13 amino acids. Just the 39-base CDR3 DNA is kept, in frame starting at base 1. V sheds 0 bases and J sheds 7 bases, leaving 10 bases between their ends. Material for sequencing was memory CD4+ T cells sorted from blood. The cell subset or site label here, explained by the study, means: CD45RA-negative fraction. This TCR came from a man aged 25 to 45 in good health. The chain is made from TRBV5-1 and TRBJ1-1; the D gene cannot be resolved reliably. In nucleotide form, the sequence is TGCGCCAGCAGCTTGGAATGGGTCGGTGAAGCTTTCTTT. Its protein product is CASSLEWVGEAFF. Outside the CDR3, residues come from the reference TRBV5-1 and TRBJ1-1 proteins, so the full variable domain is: KAGVTQTPRYLIKTRGQQVTLSCSPISGHRSVSWYQQTPGQGLQFLFEYFSETQRNKGNFPGRFSGRQFSNSRSEMNVSTLELGDSALYLCASSLEWVGEAFFGQGTRLTVV.